The rows below give T cell receptor beta chains drawn from one sample of a study of T cell changes during pregnancy in multiple sclerosis. The method was immunoSEQ multiplex PCR; TCRdb's version includes in-frame clones alone and lacks a portion of them. The sample includes tens of thousands of clones, about 90% of them seen just once. Specimen: CD4+ T cells from peripheral blood mononuclear cells, collected in the third trimester of pregnancy. Receptors originate from a female donor in good health, enrolled as a control in a pregnancy study. Both conserved end residues are trimmed from each CDR3. Each record gives: CDR3 protein, D gene, CDR3 length, J gene, V gene. A D gene is named only where the DNA matches it firmly.

ASRALAAGPGDTQY TRBD2 14 TRBJ2-3 TRBV2
ASSLGGARSYNEQF - 14 TRBJ2-1 TRBV28
ASSAGQGIGGYT TRBD1 12 TRBJ1-2 TRBV14
ASSGGLAELGEQF TRBD2 13 TRBJ2-1 TRBV2
ASSLQLARGNEQF TRBD2 13 TRBJ2-1 TRBV5-1
AWSVQSSSGNTIY - 13 TRBJ1-3 TRBV30
AWIDRPSGDSPLH - 13 TRBJ1-6 TRBV30
ASSSVGGNEQF - 11 TRBJ2-1 TRBV11-3
ASSYSRANYEQY - 12 TRBJ2-7 TRBV6-6
ASRQGQATPNSPLH TRBD1 14 TRBJ1-6 TRBV28
ASSLELAGGRWETQY TRBD2 15 TRBJ2-5 TRBV7-2
ASSPQGDYSPLH TRBD1 12 TRBJ1-6 TRBV18
ASTTSGNTGELF TRBD2 12 TRBJ2-2 TRBV6-5
ASSQDRSYGKLF - 12 TRBJ1-4 TRBV14
ASSIVGGPGANVLT TRBD2 14 TRBJ2-6 TRBV19
ASSHPGGGTTEAF - 13 TRBJ1-1 TRBV4-3
ASSGTGGEGVTEAF TRBD1 14 TRBJ1-1 TRBV5-5
ASRSHLQGTPRDQPQH - 16 TRBJ1-5 TRBV12-2
AISDRNGYT - 9 TRBJ1-2 TRBV10-3
ASRRENTGELF - 11 TRBJ2-2 TRBV9
ASSELGRTGELF - 12 TRBJ2-2 TRBV27
ASRNLQGYEQY TRBD1 11 TRBJ2-7 TRBV11-2
ASSFSATATNEKLF - 14 TRBJ1-4 TRBV9
ASSGGTGGGRETQY TRBD2 14 TRBJ2-5 TRBV5-1
ASNPGLAGRADTQY TRBD2 14 TRBJ2-3 TRBV5-5
ASSDSTGGSGNEQF TRBD1 14 TRBJ2-1 TRBV6-4
ASSVQETQY - 9 TRBJ2-5 TRBV19